This T cell receptor beta chain comes out of a study of cytomegalovirus exposure and HLA in healthy donors. The study, taken as a whole, reports: The study designated about 180 TCR beta chains cytomegalovirus-associated. CMV antigen specificity was confirmed in vitro for three CMV-associated chains.

Sequencing was performed with immunoSEQ multiplex PCR; in TCRdb, only in-frame clones are kept and a portion is missing. The repertoire holds around 70,000 clones, with around 95% as singletons. V shed 6 bases, J shed 0 bases, and the junction held 1 base outside the gene matches. The CDR3 is made up of 13 amino acids. Germline CDR1 and CDR2: WSHSY and SAAADI. Points on this clone: Its antigen is as yet unknown.

The chain couples TRBV10-2 to TRBJ1-1; 7 positions agree with TRBD1. This receptor was identified in a man younger than 30 in good health and CMV-seronegative. The sequencing sample was made of PBMCs. The CDR3 is CASRGGLNTEAFF. The CDR3 DNA sequence: TGCGCCAGCAGAGGGGGCCTGAACACTGAAGCTTTCTTT.